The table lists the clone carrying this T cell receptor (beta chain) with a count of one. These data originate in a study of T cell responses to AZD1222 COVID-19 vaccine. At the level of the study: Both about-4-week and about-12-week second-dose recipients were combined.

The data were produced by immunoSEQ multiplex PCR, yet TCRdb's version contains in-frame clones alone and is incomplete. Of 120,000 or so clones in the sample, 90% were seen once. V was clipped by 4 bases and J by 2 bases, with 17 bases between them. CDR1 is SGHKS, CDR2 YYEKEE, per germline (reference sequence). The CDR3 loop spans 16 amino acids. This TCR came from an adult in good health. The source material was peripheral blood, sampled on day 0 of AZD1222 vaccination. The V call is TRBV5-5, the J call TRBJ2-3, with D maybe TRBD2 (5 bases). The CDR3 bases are TGTGCCAGCAGCGATGGAGGCAGTATCTACACAGATACGCAGTATTTT. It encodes CASSDGGSIYTDTQYF. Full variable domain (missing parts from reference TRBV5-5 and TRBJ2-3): DAGVTQSPTHLIKTRGQQVTLRCSPISGHKSVSWYQQVLGQGPQFIFQYYEKEERGRGNFPDRFSARQFPNYSSELNVNALLLGDSALYLCASSDGGSIYTDTQYFGPGTRLTVL.